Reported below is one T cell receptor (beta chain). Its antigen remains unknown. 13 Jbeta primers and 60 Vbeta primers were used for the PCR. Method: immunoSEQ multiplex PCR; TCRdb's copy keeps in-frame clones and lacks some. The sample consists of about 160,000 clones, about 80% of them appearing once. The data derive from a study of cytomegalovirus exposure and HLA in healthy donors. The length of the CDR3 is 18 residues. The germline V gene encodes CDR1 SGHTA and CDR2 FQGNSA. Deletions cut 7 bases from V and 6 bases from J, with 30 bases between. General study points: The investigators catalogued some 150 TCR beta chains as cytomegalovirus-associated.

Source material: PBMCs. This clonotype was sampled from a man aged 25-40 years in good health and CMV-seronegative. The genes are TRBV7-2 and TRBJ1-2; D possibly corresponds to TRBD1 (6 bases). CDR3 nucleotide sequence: TGTGCCAGCACCCCCCTCTCCCAAGGACAGAGGACCTACAATGGCTACACCTTC. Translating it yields CASTPLSQGQRTYNGYTF.